This entry describes one TCR beta chain. Its antigen is currently unknown. Here immunoSEQ multiplex PCR was the method, and the copy in TCRdb shows in-frame clones only, minus some. The sample records about 73,000 clones, about 80% being singletons. The data were obtained in a study of T cell repertoires and HLA-DP antigens. General study points: Responder cells were total CD4+ cells with a HeLa antigen-presenting system.

CDR3 length: 14 amino acids. Germline V gene data show CDR1 as SGHVS and CDR2 as FQNEAQ. Trimming left V 2 bases short and J 6 bases short, with 12 bases between. The material sequenced was CD4+ T cells from PBMCs. The origin of this receptor is a man in his 60s in good health and CMV-seronegative. The genes are TRBV7-8 and TRBJ2-3; D is ambiguous. The CDR3 loop reads CASSLLADRDTQYF. The CDR3 bases are TGTGCCAGCAGCTTATTGGCCGACCGGGATACGCAGTATTTT.